The rows below give T cell receptor beta chains drawn from one sample of a study of cytomegalovirus exposure and HLA in healthy donors. Sequencing was performed with immunoSEQ multiplex PCR; in TCRdb, only in-frame clones are kept and a portion is missing. The sample includes 200,000 or so clones, less than 90% of them seen just once. Input material: PBMCs. Source of these receptors: a girl less than two years old in good health and CMV-seronegative. The CDR3 runs from the conserved cysteine through the conserved F or W. A D gene is named only where the DNA matches it firmly. Clone size appears in some rows only: once, few, many, or a class for an expanded clone.

V gene	D gene	J gene	clone size	CDR3 DNA	CDR3 protein
TRBV18	.	TRBJ2-7	.	TGTGCCAGCTCGGCAGACTCCTACGAGCAGTACTTC	CASSADSYEQYF
TRBV29-1	.	TRBJ2-6	.	TGCAGCGCAACAGGAGCTGGGGCCAACGTCCTGACTTTC	CSATGAGANVLTF
TRBV7-8	TRBD1	TRBJ1-2	.	TGTGCCAGCAGTTTCCGACAGGGGGCTAACTATGGCTACACCTTC	CASSFRQGANYGYTF
TRBV7-6	.	TRBJ1-3	.	TGTGCCAGCAGCCCAGGACACCTCTCTGGAAACACCATATATTTT	CASSPGHLSGNTIYF
TRBV6-1	.	TRBJ1-5	.	TGTGCCAGCAGTGAGGGGGCATTGCGATATGTCTCGCAGCCCCAGCATTTT	CASSEGALRYVSQPQHF
TRBV9	.	TRBJ2-1	.	TGTGCCAGCAGCGTGGTTGACAGCAGCTCCTACAATGAGCAGTTCTTC	CASSVVDSSSYNEQFF
TRBV5-1	TRBD1	TRBJ2-7	.	TGCGCCAGCAGCTTGGGGACAGGGGACTCCTACGAGCAGTACTTC	CASSLGTGDSYEQYF
TRBV2	.	TRBJ1-2	.	TGTGCCAGCAGTGAAGCTAAGACAGTTGGCAATGGCTACACCTTC	CASSEAKTVGNGYTF
TRBV5-4	.	TRBJ2-2	.	TGTGCCAGCAGCGCTAGACTACAATCCAGTTACACCGGGGAGCTGTTTTTT	CASSARLQSSYTGELFF
TRBV5-6	.	TRBJ1-6	.	TGTGCCAGCAGCCTTACGGACATAAGCAATTCACCCCTCCACTTT	CASSLTDISNSPLHF
TRBV5-4	.	TRBJ2-7	.	TGTGCCAACAGTCAACGCGACAGGCCCTTGCACGAGCAGTACTTC	CANSQRDRPLHEQYF
TRBV27	TRBD1	TRBJ2-1	.	TGTGCCAGCAGTTCCCCCGGGACAGGGAGGAGGAATGAGCAGTTCTTC	CASSSPGTGRRNEQFF
TRBV7-3	TRBD2	TRBJ2-2	.	TGTGCCAGCAGCTCGAGCGGGGGACCCGGGGAGCTGTTTTTT	CASSSSGGPGELFF
TRBV7-3	.	TRBJ2-5	.	TGTGCCAGCAGCTTACGGGCGGGGAAGGGGGAGACCCAGTACTTC	CASSLRAGKGETQYF
TRBV5-1	.	TRBJ2-1	.	TGCGCCAGCAGCCCCCACTCGTCCTACAATGAGCAGTTCTTC	CASSPHSSYNEQFF
TRBV5-6	TRBD2	TRBJ2-2	.	TGTGCCAGCAGCTTTAGGATAGCGGGGGTAACCGGGGAGCTGTTTTTT	CASSFRIAGVTGELFF
TRBV10-1	.	TRBJ1-6	.	TGCGCCAGCAATCCCCATCGGGATTCACCCCTCCACTTT	CASNPHRDSPLHF
TRBV9	.	TRBJ2-1	.	TGTGCCAGCAGCGTAGAAGGGGTGGCCTACAATGAGCAGTTCTTC	CASSVEGVAYNEQFF
TRBV5-4	TRBD2	TRBJ2-1	.	TGTGCCAGCAGCTTGGGGGCGCTAGCGGGAGAATCGGGATACAATGAGCAGTTCTTC	CASSLGALAGESGYNEQFF
TRBV13	TRBD1	TRBJ1-1	.	TGTGCCAGCAGCCATGGGAGACAGGGATTAACTTTCTTT	CASSHGRQGLTFF
TRBV14	.	TRBJ2-3	.	TGTGCCAGCAGCCAAGAATGGGGGCAGGTAGATACGCAGTATTTT	CASSQEWGQVDTQYF
TRBV5-1	TRBD1	TRBJ1-5	.	TGCGCCAGCAGCCCCGGGACAGCAGATCAGCCCCAGCATTTT	CASSPGTADQPQHF
TRBV27	TRBD2	TRBJ2-7	.	TGTGCCAGCAGTTCTCCCGGGACTAGCGGGAGGGCATACGAGCAGTACTTC	CASSSPGTSGRAYEQYF
TRBV4-1	TRBD1	TRBJ2-7	.	TGCGCCAGCAGCCTAGGGGACAGCCACTACGAGCAGTACTTC	CASSLGDSHYEQYF
TRBV4-1	TRBD1	TRBJ1-4	.	TGCGCCAGCAGAGCCAAGCCCAGGACAGGGGATGAAAAACTGTTTTTT	CASRAKPRTGDEKLFF
TRBV6-1	.	TRBJ2-3	once	TGTGCCAGCAGTGAAATACTCGACACAGATACGCAGTATTTT	CASSEILDTDTQYF
TRBV7-6	TRBD2	TRBJ2-1	.	TGTGCCAGCAGCTTACTTACTAGCGGGAGCTCCGAAGATGAGCAGTTCTTC	CASSLLTSGSSEDEQFF
TRBV5-1	.	TRBJ2-1	.	TGCGCCAGCAGCCCCCAGGGCTCCTACAATGAGCAGTTCTTC	CASSPQGSYNEQFF
TRBV7-2	.	TRBJ2-4	.	TGTGCCAGCAGCTTAAAAGCGGTCGGGACTGCCACCAAAAACATTCAGTACTTC	CASSLKAVGTATKNIQYF
TRBV7-9	TRBD2	TRBJ2-1	.	TGTGCCAGCAGCTTCCGACTAGCGGGAGGGCCCAAGAACAATGAGCAGTTCTTC	CASSFRLAGGPKNNEQFF
TRBV7-8	TRBD2	TRBJ2-7	.	TGTGCCAGCAGCCCCACTAGCGGGAGGGCCCATTCCCACGAGCAGTACTTC	CASSPTSGRAHSHEQYF
TRBV18	.	TRBJ2-3	.	TGTGCCAGCTCAGGACAGACAACCACAGATACGCAGTATTTT	CASSGQTTTDTQYF
TRBV29-1	TRBD2	TRBJ2-5	.	TGCAGCGTTCACCTAACGGGAGGAAAAGAGACCCAGTACTTC	CSVHLTGGKETQYF
TRBV7-9	TRBD1	TRBJ1-2	.	TGTGCCAGCAGCGGCGGGACAGGGAACACCTATGGCTACACCTTC	CASSGGTGNTYGYTF
TRBV7-9	TRBD1	TRBJ2-1	.	TGTGCCAGCAGCTTTAGGGGACAGGGGAACAATGAGCAGTTCTTC	CASSFRGQGNNEQFF
TRBV15	TRBD1	TRBJ2-5	.	TGTGCCACCAGCAGAGATCCGACAGGGCGGGAGACCCAGTACTTC	CATSRDPTGRETQYF
TRBV2	TRBD1	TRBJ1-2	.	TGTGCCAGCAGTGCCCCCCCTTGGGGACAGAGGACTTATGGCTACACCTTC	CASSAPPWGQRTYGYTF
TRBV9	TRBD2	TRBJ2-3	.	TGTGCCAGCAGCCCAACTCTACTAGCGGGGGCAGATACGCAGTATTTT	CASSPTLLAGADTQYF
TRBV7-3	TRBD2	TRBJ2-3	.	TGTGCCAGCAGCTTGGGGACTAGTGCAGATACGCAGTATTTT	CASSLGTSADTQYF
TRBV19	.	TRBJ2-1	.	TGTGCCAGTAGTACAACAGGGTACACCGAGCAGTTCTTC	CASSTTGYTEQFF
TRBV29-1	.	TRBJ2-1	.	TGCAGCGTCAGGGTGGACAGGCAGTTCTTC	CSVRVDRQFF
TRBV6-1	TRBD2	TRBJ2-7	.	TGTGCCAGCAGTGAACAGGGACTAGCGTTCGAGCAGTACTTC	CASSEQGLAFEQYF
TRBV30	TRBD2	TRBJ2-1	.	TGTGCCTGGAGTCTCCCAGCGGGGGGCAATGAGCAGTTCTTC	CAWSLPAGGNEQFF
TRBV5-1	.	TRBJ2-7	.	TGCGCCAGCAGGAGAGGACACGACTCCTACGAGCAGTACTTC	CASRRGHDSYEQYF
TRBV9	.	TRBJ2-2	.	TGTGCCAGCAGCGTTCCGACAGGCACCGGGGAGCTGTTTTTT	CASSVPTGTGELFF
TRBV4-3	TRBD1	TRBJ2-7	.	TGCGCCAGCAGCCATGACATTACTAGGGACAGGGAGACCTACGAGCAGTACTTC	CASSHDITRDRETYEQYF
TRBV27	TRBD1	TRBJ1-1	.	TGTGCCAGCAGGGGACAGGGAGGAACTGAAGCTTTCTTT	CASRGQGGTEAFF
TRBV7-6	TRBD1	TRBJ1-2	.	TGTGCCAGCAGCCCCTCCGGGACAGGGGTTCATGGCTACACCTTC	CASSPSGTGVHGYTF
TRBV30	.	TRBJ1-4	.	TGTGCCTGGAGTGTGAGACCCAGAGGGAATGAAAAACTGTTTTTT	CAWSVRPRGNEKLFF
TRBV21-1	.	TRBJ1-4	.	TGTGCCAGCAGCAAAGTGTCAGGGGCGAACCGAACTAATGAAAAACTGTTTTTT	CASSKVSGANRTNEKLFF
TRBV29-1	.	TRBJ1-2	.	TGCAGCGTCCGCCGGGACACGTCGGACTATGGCTACACCTTC	CSVRRDTSDYGYTF
TRBV29-1	.	TRBJ1-2	.	TGCAGCGTTGCCGGGACTGACACTAACTATGGCTACACCTTC	CSVAGTDTNYGYTF
TRBV14	TRBD1	TRBJ2-1	.	TGTGCCAGCAGCCAAGGCATATTGGGACCGGGACAGCATTACAATGAGCAGTTCTTC	CASSQGILGPGQHYNEQFF
TRBV30	TRBD1	TRBJ2-7	.	TGTGCCTGGAGTGTTGGGGACAGGGGCTACGAGCAGTACTTC	CAWSVGDRGYEQYF
TRBV30	TRBD1	TRBJ2-4	.	TGTGCCTGGGAGGACAGGGGAGCCAAAAACATTCAGTACTTC	CAWEDRGAKNIQYF
TRBV2	TRBD2	TRBJ2-7	.	TGTGCCAGCCGACGGGGTCTAGCGGGAGCCTACGAGCAGTACTTC	CASRRGLAGAYEQYF
TRBV11-3	TRBD1	TRBJ2-2	.	TGTGCCAGCAGCCAGACAGGGGGCATGAACACCGGGGAGCTGTTTTTT	CASSQTGGMNTGELFF
TRBV7-2	TRBD2	TRBJ2-7	few	TGTGCCAGCAGCTATTCCGGGACTATAGACGAGCAGTACTTC	CASSYSGTIDEQYF
TRBV29-1	TRBD1	TRBJ1-2	.	TGCAGCGGGACGACAGGGGGAGGCTACACCTTC	CSGTTGGGYTF
TRBV19	TRBD1	TRBJ1-2	.	TGTGCCAGTAGTATAGCGCCAGGACAGGGACCCTATGGCTACACCTTC	CASSIAPGQGPYGYTF